This T cell receptor (beta chain) was captured in a study of blood T cell repertoires in COVID-19 (dated by TCRdb to about 2020). For the wider study: Samples covering the acute and convalescent phases of COVID-19 were provided by collaborators in the United States, Italy and Spain. The prospective study material was composed of cDNA or gDNA derived from T cells, B-cell-depleted T cells, or PBMCs. Deeply sampled blood TCRbeta repertoires from subjects exposed to, actively infected with, or recovered from COVID-19 were included in the dataset. The repertoires were released in a freely available public database intended as a resource for research on the immune response to SARS-CoV-2. Samples came from the ongoing ImmuneRACE study (first 160 participants) plus 1,254 subjects from 6 global collaborators. A de-identified subject ID, COVID-19 status, age in years and sex were almost always included in the sample metadata. HLA class I and class II types, where available, came from metadata supplied by the sample provider rather than from assay-based typing. Overall study results and their limits: The quantity of clinical and demographic metadata differed by source and by participant and was supplied without curation.

TCRbeta CDR3 regions were amplified from genomic DNA using the immunoSEQ Assay, a bias-controlled multiplex PCR. Under the source paper's analysis protocol: Within the assay, amplification of reference gene primers was used to estimate how many nucleated cells each sample contained. To quantify the absolute abundance of each unique TCRbeta CDR3 rearrangement, sequence reads were collapsed and filtered. For each sample, productive Simpson clonality was calculated by taking the square root of Simpson's diversity index across productive rearrangements. In its TCRdb copy, this immuneACCESS table keeps in-frame sequences only and misses some clones. Where compared with another copy, unresolved V genes explain less than half of these, and the others have no known cause. For V, J and clone size, that table is used; D and trimming come from the DNA. Present in this sample are some 88,000 clones, about 85% of which were seen just once. The ten largest clonotypes hold more than 12% of the sample.

Remarks on this clone: It lacks a known antigen. No clone much larger than this one lies a single base away; base qualities are absent.

Each collaborating institution followed its own protocols to collect whole blood in K2EDTA tubes. For TCRbeta analysis, collaborator samples were shipped as frozen whole blood, as isolated PBMCs, or as DNA extracted from either sample type. The sequence was obtained from an older woman with acute or convalescent COVID-19. Sequenced: peripheral blood.

The DNA sequence is as follows: TGTGCCAGCATTGGGGCCCTAGTAGGAGAGACCCAGTACTTC. Translation gives CASIGALVGETQYF. The chain employs TRBV2 and TRBJ2-5; matching of 5 bases hints at TRBD1 as the D gene. The CDR3 spans 14 residues, from the cysteine through the phenylalanine. The CDR3 DNA has 42 bases and is translated from base 1. The germline ends are 16 bases apart after V is trimmed by 7 bases and J by 4 bases. CDR1 and CDR2 were assigned from the germline V gene as SNHLY and FYNNEI.